This entry concerns a single T cell receptor beta chain. Its antigen is currently unknown. This specimen comes from a study of shared clonotypes between healthy human individuals. Study-level findings and limits: Approximately 5.1% was the fraction of naive CD4 clonotypes found shared across a few donors.

Germline V CDR1 and CDR2: SQVTM, ANQGSEA. The germline V and J ends were trimmed by 4 bases and 4 bases, with 10 bases remaining between them. The CDR3 extends over 12 amino acids. The assay was immunoSEQ multiplex PCR, and TCRdb's table has in-frame clones only and misses some. The data show hundreds of thousands of clones, with approximately 74% seen just once and around 1.6% held by the top ten. The rearrangement uses TRBV29-1 and TRBJ1-2, with D tentatively TRBD1 (5 bases). Sequenced material: memory CD4+ T cells sorted from blood. Subset of the sample: CD45RA-negative fraction. This receptor was obtained from a woman aged 25 to 39 in good health. The CDR3 DNA reads as TGCAGCGTTGTAGGGGACTCCTATGGCTACACCTTC. Its protein product is CSVVGDSYGYTF.